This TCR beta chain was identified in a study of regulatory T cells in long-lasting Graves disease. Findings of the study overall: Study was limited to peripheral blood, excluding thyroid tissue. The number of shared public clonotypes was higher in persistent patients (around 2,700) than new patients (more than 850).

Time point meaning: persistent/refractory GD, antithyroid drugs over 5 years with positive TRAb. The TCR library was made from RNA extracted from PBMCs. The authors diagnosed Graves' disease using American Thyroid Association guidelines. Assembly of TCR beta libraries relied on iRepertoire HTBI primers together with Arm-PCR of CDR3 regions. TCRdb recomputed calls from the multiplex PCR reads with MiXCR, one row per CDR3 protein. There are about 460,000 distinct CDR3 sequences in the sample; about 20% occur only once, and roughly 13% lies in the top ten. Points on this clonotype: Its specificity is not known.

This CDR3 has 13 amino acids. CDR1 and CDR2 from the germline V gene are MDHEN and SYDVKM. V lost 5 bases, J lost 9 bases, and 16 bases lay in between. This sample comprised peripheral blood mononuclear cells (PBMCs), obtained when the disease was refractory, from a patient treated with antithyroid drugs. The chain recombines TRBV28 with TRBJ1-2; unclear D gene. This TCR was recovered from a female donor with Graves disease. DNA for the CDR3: TGTGCCAGCAGTCTTTCGGGGAGCCATAGCTACACCTTC. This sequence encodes CASSLSGSHSYTF.